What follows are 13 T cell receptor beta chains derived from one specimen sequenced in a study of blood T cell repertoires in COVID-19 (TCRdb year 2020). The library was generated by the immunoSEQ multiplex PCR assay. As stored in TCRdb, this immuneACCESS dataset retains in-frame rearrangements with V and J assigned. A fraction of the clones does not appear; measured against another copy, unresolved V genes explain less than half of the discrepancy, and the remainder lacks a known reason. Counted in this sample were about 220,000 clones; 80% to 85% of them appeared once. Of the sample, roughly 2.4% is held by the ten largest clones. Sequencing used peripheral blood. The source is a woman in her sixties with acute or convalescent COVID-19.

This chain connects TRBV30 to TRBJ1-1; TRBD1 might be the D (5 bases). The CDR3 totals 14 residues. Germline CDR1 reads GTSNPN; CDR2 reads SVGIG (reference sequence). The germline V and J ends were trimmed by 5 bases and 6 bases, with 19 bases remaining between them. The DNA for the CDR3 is TGTGCCTGGGCGCTCAGGGATCGTAGGGCTGAAGCTTTCTTT. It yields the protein CAWALRDRRAEAFF.

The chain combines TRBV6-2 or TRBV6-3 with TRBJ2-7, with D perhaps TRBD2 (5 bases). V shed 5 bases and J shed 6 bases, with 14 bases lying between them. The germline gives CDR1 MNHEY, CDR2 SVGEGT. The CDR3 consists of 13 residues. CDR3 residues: CASSASSLGEQYF. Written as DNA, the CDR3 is TGTGCCAGCAGTGCGTCCTCACTAGGCGAGCAGTACTTC.

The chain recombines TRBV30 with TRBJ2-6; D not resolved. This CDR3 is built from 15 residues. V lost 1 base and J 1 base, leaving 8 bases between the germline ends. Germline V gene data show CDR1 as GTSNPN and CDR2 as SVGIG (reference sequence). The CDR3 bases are TGTGCCTGGAGTGCCGGTGGTTCTGGGGCCAACGTCCTGACTTTC. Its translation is CAWSAGGSGANVLTF.

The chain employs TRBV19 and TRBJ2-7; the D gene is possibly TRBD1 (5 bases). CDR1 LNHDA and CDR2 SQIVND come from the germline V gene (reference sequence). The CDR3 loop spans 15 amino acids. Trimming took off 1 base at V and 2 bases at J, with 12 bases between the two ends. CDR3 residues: CASSIVGHDTYEQYF. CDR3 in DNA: TGTGCCAGTAGTATAGTTGGACACGATACCTACGAGCAGTACTTC. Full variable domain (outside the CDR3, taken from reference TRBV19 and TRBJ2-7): DGGITQSPKYLFRKEGQNVTLSCEQNLNHDAMYWYRQDPGQGLRLIYYSQIVNDFQKGDIAEGYSVSREKKESFPLTVTSAQKNPTAFYLCASSIVGHDTYEQYFGPGTRLTVT.

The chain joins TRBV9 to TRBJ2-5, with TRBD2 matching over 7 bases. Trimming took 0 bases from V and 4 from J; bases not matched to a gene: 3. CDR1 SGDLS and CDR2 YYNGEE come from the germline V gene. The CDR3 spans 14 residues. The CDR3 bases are TGTGCCAGCAGCGTAGATTTAGCGGGAGAGACCCAGTACTTC. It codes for CASSVDLAGETQYF.

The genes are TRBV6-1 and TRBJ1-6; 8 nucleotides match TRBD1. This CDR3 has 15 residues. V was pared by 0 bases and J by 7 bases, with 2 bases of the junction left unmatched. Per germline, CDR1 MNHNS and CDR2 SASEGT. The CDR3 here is CASSEAGQGNSPLHF. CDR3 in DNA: TGTGCCAGCAGTGAAGCTGGACAGGGAAATTCACCCCTCCACTTT.

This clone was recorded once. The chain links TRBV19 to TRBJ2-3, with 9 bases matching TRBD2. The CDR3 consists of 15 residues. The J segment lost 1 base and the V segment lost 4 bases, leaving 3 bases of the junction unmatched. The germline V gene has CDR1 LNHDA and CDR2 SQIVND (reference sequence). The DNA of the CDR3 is TGTGCCAGTAGTACCCTAGCGGGGCGCACAGATACGCAGTATTTT. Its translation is CASSTLAGRTDTQYF. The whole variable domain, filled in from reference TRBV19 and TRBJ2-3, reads DGGITQSPKYLFRKEGQNVTLSCEQNLNHDAMYWYRQDPGQGLRLIYYSQIVNDFQKGDIAEGYSVSREKKESFPLTVTSAQKNPTAFYLCASSTLAGRTDTQYFGPGTRLTVL.

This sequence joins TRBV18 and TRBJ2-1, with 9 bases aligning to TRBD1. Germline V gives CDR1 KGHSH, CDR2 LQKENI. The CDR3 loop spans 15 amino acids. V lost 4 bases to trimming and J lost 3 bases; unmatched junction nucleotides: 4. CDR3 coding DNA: TGTGCCAGCTCACGACGACAGGGGGACTACAATGAGCAGTTCTTC. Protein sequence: CASSRRQGDYNEQFF. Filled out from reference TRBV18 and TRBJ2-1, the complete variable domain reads NAGVMQNPRHLVRRRGQEARLRCSPMKGHSHVYWYRQLPEEGLKFMVYLQKENIIDESGMPKERFSAEFPKEGPSILRIQQVVRGDSAAYFCASSRRQGDYNEQFFGPGTRLTVL.

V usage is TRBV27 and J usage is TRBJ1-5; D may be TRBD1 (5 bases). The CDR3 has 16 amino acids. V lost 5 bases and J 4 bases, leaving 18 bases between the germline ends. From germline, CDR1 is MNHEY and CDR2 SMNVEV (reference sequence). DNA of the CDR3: TGTGCCAGCAGTACATCGGGGGTATCGACTAATCAGCCCCAGCATTTT. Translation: CASSTSGVSTNQPQHF.

The CDR3 coding sequence is TGTGCCAGCAGTCCTGGGACAGCACCAGGCTACACCTTC. Translating it yields CASSPGTAPGYTF. The chain carries TRBV2 and TRBJ1-2; 7 bases agree with TRBD1. CDR1 SNHLY and CDR2 FYNNEI come from the germline V gene. This CDR3 has 13 residues. Trimming took 5 bases from V and 8 from J; bases not matched to a gene: 8.

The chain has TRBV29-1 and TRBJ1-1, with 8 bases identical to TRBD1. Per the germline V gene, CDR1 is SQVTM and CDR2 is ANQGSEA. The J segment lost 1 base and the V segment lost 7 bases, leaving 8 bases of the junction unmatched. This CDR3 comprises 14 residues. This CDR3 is CSASRGHGNTEAFF. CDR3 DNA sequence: TGCAGCGCAAGCAGGGGGCACGGGAACACTGAAGCTTTCTTT.

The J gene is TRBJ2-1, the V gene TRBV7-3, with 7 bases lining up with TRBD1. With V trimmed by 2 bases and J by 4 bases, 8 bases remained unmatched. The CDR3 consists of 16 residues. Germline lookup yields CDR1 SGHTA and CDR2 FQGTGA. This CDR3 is CASSLLGTAKYNEQFF. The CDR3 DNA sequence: TGTGCCAGCAGCTTACTCGGGACAGCTAAGTACAATGAGCAGTTCTTC.

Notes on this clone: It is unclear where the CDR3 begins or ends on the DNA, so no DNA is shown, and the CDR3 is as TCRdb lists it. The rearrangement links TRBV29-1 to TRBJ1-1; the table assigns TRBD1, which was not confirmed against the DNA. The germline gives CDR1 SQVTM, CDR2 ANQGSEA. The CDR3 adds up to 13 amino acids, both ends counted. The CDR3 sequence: CSVGTGASRAGFF.